This TCR beta chain emerged from a study of T cell repertoires in cytomegalovirus infection. Study in general: Signatures in public TCR beta sequences pointed to both CMV infection and matching HLA type.

One entry per CDR3 protein, called by TCRdb with MiXCR from the reads. This sample has about 360,000 distinct CDR3 sequences, with approximately 18% found just once. Study-level results: HLA-C-restricted CMV-specific TCR beta clonotypes were dominant in the ex vivo response. Carriage of CMV together with the relevant HLA was identifiable through cumulative public TCR beta family frequency.

A note on this clonotype: Its antigen is as yet unknown.

Germline-derived CDR1 and CDR2 are MNHEY and SVGEGT. V lost 6 bases, J lost 4 bases, and 12 bases lay in between. The CDR3 consists of 13 residues. This receptor was identified in a human donor in good health (CMV status not recorded). Some clones in this sample may be carry-over from other donors' samples. The J gene is TRBJ1-1, the V gene TRBV6-2 or TRBV6-3; a possible D gene is TRBD1 (6 bases). The sequencing sample was made of PBMCs. CDR3 loop: CASSHRESTEAFF. As DNA, the CDR3 is TGTGCCAGCAGCCACAGGGAGAGCACTGAAGCTTTCTTT.